These 2 T cell receptor beta chains share one sample of origin, sequenced in a study of monozygotic twins with inflammatory bowel disease. TCRdb derives one entry per CDR3 protein from the 5' RACE reads, leaving out DNA. In total, the table holds about 85,000 distinct CDR3 sequences. The sequencing sample was made of blood. These receptor sequences come from a human donor with ulcerative colitis or Crohn's disease, or a healthy co-twin of an affected twin (not recorded which).

CDR3 amino acids: CASSLTGGSTDTQYF. This chain connects TRBV5-6 to TRBJ2-3; TCRdb's D gene call, TRBD1, goes unchecked for lack of DNA. The germline V gene encodes CDR1 SGHDT and CDR2 YYEEEE. CDR3 length: 15 residues.

The chain carries TRBV5-1 and TRBJ2-3; TCRdb picks TRBD1, but there is no DNA to check that call. The CDR3 runs 12 residues. Germline loops: CDR1 SGHRS, CDR2 YFSETQ. The CDR3 loop is CASIGTDYTQYF. Full variable domain (rest looked up from reference TRBV5-1 and TRBJ2-3): KAGVTQTPRYLIKTRGQQVTLSCSPISGHRSVSWYQQTPGQGLQFLFEYFSETQRNKGNFPGRFSGRQFSNSRSEMNVSTLELGDSALYLCASIGTDYTQYFGPGTRLTVL.